The clone carrying this T cell receptor beta chain occurred once. The data stem from a study of control samples from healthy donors and cancer patients. Germline lookup yields CDR1 MNHEY and CDR2 SMNVEV (reference sequence). The CDR3 is 15 amino acids. V was shortened by 2 bases and J by 0 bases, with 10 bases between the two germline ends. Here immunoSEQ multiplex PCR was the method, and the copy in TCRdb shows in-frame clones only, minus some. Among under 80,000 clones, about 80% were seen once, and the ten largest hold 25% to 35%. The sequenced sample consisted of blood. This clonotype was sampled from a man in his fifties or sixties in good health. The chain recombines TRBV27 with TRBJ1-2; possible D gene TRBD1, 5 bases. CDR3 residues: CASSLSTGPNYGYTF. The CDR3 region has the DNA TGTGCCAGCAGTTTAAGTACAGGCCCTAACTATGGCTACACCTTC.